The clone carrying this T cell receptor (beta chain) occurred a few times. Its antigen is not identified. The data were taken from a study of CD8+ T cells in alopecia areata. Overall study findings and caveats: Because of a solitary nonresponder, the connection of baseline CD8+ expansion to response stays uncertain.

Sequencing templates came from extracted RNA that was reverse transcribed into cDNA. The table came from immunoSEQ multiplex PCR; TCRdb's copy has only in-frame clones and leaves some out. The profile shows roughly 4,000 clones, 69% of them singletons. The V and J ends lost 1 base and 4 bases respectively, with 2 bases between them. The CDR3 is 11 amino acids. Germline assignment: CDR1 SNHLY and CDR2 FYNNEI. Treatment described: oral pan-JAK inhibitor, 5-10 mg twice daily. Alopecia areata patients had lesional scalp punch biopsies and peripheral blood taken from them. The specimen comprised skin, sampled at week 24, from a patient treated with tofacitinib. The chain recombines TRBV2 with TRBJ2-7; D not certain. This TCR came from a human donor with alopecia areata. CDR3 bases: TGTGCCAGCAGTGAAGGGTACGAGCAGTACTTC. Residues: CASSEGYEQYF.